The 3 T cell receptor beta chains reported below all come from one sample, sequenced in a study of graft-versus-host responses after intestinal transplantation. Co-plated with roughly 200,000 CFSE-labeled responder cells were roughly 200,000 irradiated, violet-dye-labeled stimulator cells. The protocol was immunoSEQ multiplex PCR, while the TCRdb copy is restricted to in-frame clones and leaves out a portion. The data contain 20,000 to 25,000 clones, about 45% of them seen just once; the ten biggest clones take up about 1.3%. The sample in question was alloreactive CD8+ T cells from a mixed lymphocyte reaction culture, obtained before transplantation. Subset denoted: CFSE-low proliferating T cells sorted from roughly 6-day pre-transplant mixed lymphocyte reaction (GvH or HvG direction). All receptors derive from a human patient who was an organ donor for intestinal transplantation.

J is TRBJ2-7 and V is TRBV5-4, with 10 bases aligning to TRBD2. The CDR3 contains 13 residues. Germline CDR1 and CDR2: SGHNT and YYREEE (reference sequence). V lost 7 bases, J lost 4 bases, and 5 bases stayed unmatched. CDR3 in amino acids: CASGLAAPYEQYF. DNA of the CDR3: TGTGCCAGCGGACTAGCGGCCCCATACGAGCAGTACTTC.

V is TRBV27 and J is TRBJ1-1; D possibly corresponds to TRBD1 (6 bases). The CDR3 contains 14 residues. The V end lost 5 bases, the J end lost 4 bases, and 14 bases lay between the germline ends. Germline-derived CDR1 and CDR2 are MNHEY and SMNVEV (reference sequence). CDR3 amino acids: CASSLQQGFTEAFF. The CDR3 DNA follows: TGTGCCAGCAGTCTTCAACAGGGTTTCACTGAAGCTTTCTTT.

This clone was seen more than once but under ten times. The rearrangement links TRBV6-5 to TRBJ2-7; tentative D call: TRBD2 (6 bases). The CDR3 spans 15 residues. CDR1 and CDR2 (germline): MNHEY, SVGAGI. V was pared by 2 bases and J by 1 base, with 12 bases between. The DNA for the CDR3 is TGTGCCAGCAGTTACGGTAGCGGAAATTCCTACGAGCAGTACTTC. It yields the protein CASSYGSGNSYEQYF.